Listed here is a single T cell receptor beta chain. Trimming took 3 bases from V and 8 from J, leaving 8 bases between them. This CDR3 has 11 amino acids. Germline V gene data show CDR1 as SGDLS and CDR2 as YYNGEE. This record comes from a study of cytomegalovirus exposure and HLA in healthy donors. Only in-frame clones appear in the TCRdb table, and some are missing; sequencing was by immunoSEQ multiplex PCR. Of about 110,000 clones in the sample, about 90% were seen once. The J gene is TRBJ1-1, the V gene TRBV9; possible D gene TRBD1, 6 bases. The source is a woman between 18 and 30 years old in good health and CMV-seronegative. What was sequenced was PBMCs. The CDR3 protein is CASSATGEAFF. The CDR3 coding sequence is TGTGCCAGCAGCGCAACAGGGGAAGCTTTCTTT.